These 21 T cell receptor beta chains originate from one sample sequenced in a study of T cells in Graves' hyperthyroidism and ophthalmopathy. Using RNA transcripts as the source, TCR beta CDR3 regions were amplified. The HTBI primer set was used in a first-round RT-PCR of the TCR CDR3. MiXCR, run by TCRdb on the multiplex PCR reads, gives a single entry per CDR3 protein. The sample comprises approximately 400,000 distinct CDR3 sequences, about 25% of which are singletons, and about 70% rests with the top ten. The sequenced sample consisted of blood. The receptors were gathered from a man between 45 and 60 years old with Graves' hyperthyroidism.

At least ten counts were recorded for this clonotype. V is TRBV5-6 and J is TRBJ1-1, with D possibly TRBD1 on 6 matching bases. CDR1 is SGHDT, CDR2 YYEEEE, per germline. Trimming pared 4 bases from V and 5 bases from J, leaving 18 bases between. The CDR3 spans 15 residues. The chain's CDR3 is CASSPETGRGTEAFF. The CDR3 DNA follows: TGTGCCAGCAGCCCGGAGACAGGTCGAGGGACTGAAGCTTTCTTT.

The genes are TRBV6-2 or TRBV6-3 and TRBJ1-1, with D unresolved. Germline-derived CDR1 and CDR2 are MNHEY and SVGEGT. The CDR3 length is 12 residues. The germline V and J ends were trimmed by 2 bases and 11 bases, with 12 bases remaining between them. CDR3: CASSYPRSSAFF. The CDR3 bases are TGTGCCAGCAGTTACCCCCGAAGCTCGGCTTTCTTT.

This clonotype was counted at least ten times. The chain uses TRBV29-1 and TRBJ1-1; no firm D call. The CDR3 length is 11 residues. Germline CDR1 and CDR2: SQVTM and ANQGSEA. The V end was cut by 3 bases, the J end by 1 base, with 3 bases between. CDR3 protein: CSVEQNTEAFF. DNA for the CDR3: TGCAGCGTTGAGCAGAACACTGAAGCTTTCTTT.

The CDR3 nucleotides are TGTGCCTGGAGCCTCGCTTTGGGAGGAAACACCATATATTTT. This encodes CAWSLALGGNTIYF. The rearrangement links TRBV30 to TRBJ1-3; D is unclear. The CDR3 loop spans 14 amino acids. V lost 3 bases and J lost 4, with 13 bases in between. The germline V gene has CDR1 GTSNPN and CDR2 SVGIG (reference sequence).

This clonotype was observed a handful of times. The chain uses TRBV20-1 and TRBJ2-7, with D maybe TRBD2 (5 bases). V gave up 6 bases and J gave up 7 bases, with 19 bases separating them. Per the germline V gene, CDR1 is DFQATT and CDR2 is SNEGSKA (reference sequence). The CDR3 has 13 amino acids. CDR3 residues: CSAGRGSRWEQYF. The CDR3 DNA is TGCAGTGCCGGTCGAGGGTCCCGGTGGGAGCAGTACTTC.

The table lists this clonotype with many counts. The chain recombines TRBV5-1 with TRBJ2-3; weak D call: TRBD2 (6 bases). Germline V gene sequence: CDR1 SGHRS, CDR2 YFSETQ. V lost 10 bases and J lost 2, with 14 bases in between. The length of the CDR3 is 13 residues. CDR3 amino acids: CASASVYTDTQYF. Written as DNA, the CDR3 is TGCGCCTCAGCTAGCGTGTACACAGATACGCAGTATTTT.

V and J are TRBV10-3 and TRBJ2-7, with 7 bases matching TRBD2. Germline CDR1 reads ENHRY; CDR2 reads SYGVKD. J lost 2 bases, V lost 11 bases, and 12 bases had no gene match. CDR3 length equals 14 residues. The CDR3 sequence is CAASQAGVPYEQYF. CDR3 nucleotide sequence: TGTGCCGCATCTCAGGCGGGGGTCCCCTACGAGCAGTACTTC.

This clonotype has ten or more counts. The V call is TRBV11-3, the J call TRBJ2-1; the D gene is possibly TRBD2 (5 bases). The CDR3 totals 15 residues. V dropped 4 bases and J dropped 0 bases, with 10 bases sitting between them. CDR1 and CDR2 (germline): SGHNT, YENEEA. CDR3 protein: CASSSEASSYNEQFF. DNA for the CDR3: TGTGCCAGCAGCTCGGAGGCAAGCTCCTACAATGAGCAGTTCTTC.

This clonotype was counted only a few times. The V call is TRBV20-1, the J call TRBJ2-3; maybe TRBD2 (5 bases). Trimming removed 0 bases from V and 0 bases from J, with 7 bases in between. The CDR3 sequence is 14 residues long. The germline CDR1 and CDR2 sequences are DFQATT and SNEGSKA (reference sequence). The chain's CDR3 is CSARDRESTDTQYF. The CDR3 nucleotides are TGCAGTGCTAGAGATCGGGAAAGCACAGATACGCAGTATTTT.

The chain joins TRBV29-1 to TRBJ2-7; 13 positions agree with TRBD2. The CDR3 runs to 13 residues. Germline V gene sequence: CDR1 SQVTM, CDR2 ANQGSEA. Losses at the gene ends were 3 bases for V and 4 bases for J; bases not matched to a gene: 0. CDR3 in DNA: TGCAGCGTTGAGACTAGCGGGAGGTACGAGCAGTACTTC. This encodes CSVETSGRYEQYF.

This clonotype appeared many times. This chain joins TRBV2 and TRBJ2-5; weak D call: TRBD1 (5 bases). Germline CDR1 and CDR2: SNHLY and FYNNEI. V lost 7 bases and J 3 bases, leaving 6 bases between the germline ends. The CDR3 contains 11 residues. CDR3: CASKGEETQYF. The CDR3 region has the DNA TGTGCCAGCAAAGGGGAAGAGACCCAGTACTTC.

This CDR3 reads CASSRTGNRELFF. CDR3 coding DNA: TGTGCCAGCAGCCGCACGGGCAACAGGGAGCTGTTTTTT. V usage is TRBV11-3 and J usage is TRBJ2-2; D is unclear. Between the trimmed V and J ends, which lost 5 bases and 9 bases, there was a span of 13 bases. This CDR3 is built from 13 residues. In germline, CDR1 is SGHNT, CDR2 YENEEA. Full variable domain (missing parts from reference TRBV11-3 and TRBJ2-2): EAGVVQSPRYKIIEKKQPVAFWCNPISGHNTLYWYLQNLGQGPELLIRYENEEAVDDSQLPKDRFSAERLKGVDSTLKIQPAELGDSAVYLCASSRTGNRELFFGEGSRLTVL.

This clonotype appeared many times. This rearrangement joins TRBV20-1 to TRBJ2-5; D not certain. In germline, CDR1 is DFQATT, CDR2 SNEGSKA (reference sequence). The ends were cut back, 3 bases at V and 5 bases at J, with 7 bases in the middle. The CDR3 is 11 amino acids. This CDR3 reads CSARVVETQYF. In DNA, the CDR3 is TGCAGTGCTAGGGTGGTGGAGACCCAGTACTTC.

The CDR3 region is CASSETRSFNEQFF. CDR3 coding DNA: TGCGCCAGCAGTGAGACGAGATCTTTCAATGAGCAGTTCTTC. This sequence joins TRBV10-1 and TRBJ2-1; D not resolved. The V gene lost 2 bases and the J gene lost 6 bases, with 11 bases spanning the gap. Germline lookup yields CDR1 WNHNN and CDR2 SYGVQD (reference sequence). The CDR3 loop spans 14 amino acids.

This clonotype was recorded a few times. The chain combines TRBV3-1 with TRBJ1-3; D remains ambiguous. CDR1 and CDR2 from the germline V gene are LGHDT and YNNKEL (reference sequence). This CDR3 has 13 amino acids. V lost 8 bases and J 2 bases, leaving 10 bases between the germline ends. Here the CDR3 DNA reads TGTGCCAGCTCCGCATCCCCTGGAAACACCATATATTTT. As protein: CASSASPGNTIYF. The variable domain in full, completed from reference TRBV3-1 and TRBJ1-3, reads DTAVSQTPKYLVTQMGNDKSIKCEQNLGHDTMYWYKQDSKKFLKIMFSYNNKELIINETVPNRFSPKSPDKAHLNLHINSLELGDSAVYFCASSASPGNTIYFGEGSWLTVV.

In its sample, this clonotype was seen a few times. This chain joins TRBV5-1 and TRBJ2-5, with 7 positions matching TRBD2. This CDR3 has 16 amino acids. J was trimmed by 4 bases and V by 0 bases; bases with no gene match: 9. Germline V CDR1 and CDR2: SGHRS, YFSETQ. The CDR3 DNA sequence: TGCGCCAGCAGCTTGGCGCTTACGGGAGGAGGAGAGACCCAGTACTTC. It translates to CASSLALTGGGETQYF.

This rearrangement joins TRBV7-6 to TRBJ1-4; the match to TRBD1 covers 10 bases. Germline-derived CDR1 and CDR2 are SGHVS and FNYEAQ. This CDR3 contains 18 residues. With 5 bases clipped from V and 5 bases from J, the junction kept 14 bases outside the gene matches. The CDR3 sequence is CASSTPTGGYRGNEKLFF. CDR3 bases: TGTGCCAGCAGCACCCCGACAGGGGGCTACAGGGGGAATGAAAAACTGTTTTTT.

The chain carries TRBV2 and TRBJ1-1, with D possibly being TRBD1 (5 bases). The CDR3 covers 15 residues. Germline CDR1 is SNHLY and CDR2 is FYNNEI. The V end was cut by 6 bases, the J end by 9 bases, with 23 bases between. CDR3 in DNA: TGTGCCAGCAGCGAACTGGATCGAGAGGGGCCTAAAGCTTTCTTT. It specifies CASSELDREGPKAFF. Full variable domain (rest looked up from reference TRBV2 and TRBJ1-1): EPEVTQTPSHQVTQMGQEVILRCVPISNHLYFYWYRQILGQKVEFLVSFYNNEISEKSEIFDDQFSVERPDGSNFTLKIRSTKLEDSAMYFCASSELDREGPKAFFGQGTRLTVV.

The chain links TRBV6-1 to TRBJ2-7; TRBD2 aligns across 12 bases. Germline CDR1 MNHNS, CDR2 SASEGT. This CDR3 is 16 amino acids long. V trimming: 6 bases; J trimming: 0 bases; junction bases outside the gene matches: 6. In DNA, the CDR3 is TGTGCCAGCAGCCCCGCGGGACTAGCGGGCTCCTACGAGCAGTACTTC. It is translated as CASSPAGLAGSYEQYF.

The J gene is TRBJ2-7, the V gene TRBV12-3 or TRBV12-4, with a possible D match to TRBD2 (5 bases). V lost 5 bases, J lost 2 bases, and 13 bases lay in between. This CDR3 spans 14 amino acids. The CDR3 reads CASSRNEEAYEQYF. The DNA of the CDR3 is TGTGCCAGCAGTCGCAATGAGGAGGCCTACGAGCAGTACTTC.

This clonotype was recorded at least ten times. The chain joins TRBV12-3 or TRBV12-4 to TRBJ2-3; 8 bases fit TRBD2. The J segment lost 5 bases and the V segment lost 6 bases, leaving 10 bases of the junction unmatched. This CDR3 contains 15 residues. The CDR3 sequence is CASSHEREKGDTQYF. DNA for the CDR3: TGTGCCAGCAGCCATGAGCGGGAGAAGGGAGATACGCAGTATTTT.